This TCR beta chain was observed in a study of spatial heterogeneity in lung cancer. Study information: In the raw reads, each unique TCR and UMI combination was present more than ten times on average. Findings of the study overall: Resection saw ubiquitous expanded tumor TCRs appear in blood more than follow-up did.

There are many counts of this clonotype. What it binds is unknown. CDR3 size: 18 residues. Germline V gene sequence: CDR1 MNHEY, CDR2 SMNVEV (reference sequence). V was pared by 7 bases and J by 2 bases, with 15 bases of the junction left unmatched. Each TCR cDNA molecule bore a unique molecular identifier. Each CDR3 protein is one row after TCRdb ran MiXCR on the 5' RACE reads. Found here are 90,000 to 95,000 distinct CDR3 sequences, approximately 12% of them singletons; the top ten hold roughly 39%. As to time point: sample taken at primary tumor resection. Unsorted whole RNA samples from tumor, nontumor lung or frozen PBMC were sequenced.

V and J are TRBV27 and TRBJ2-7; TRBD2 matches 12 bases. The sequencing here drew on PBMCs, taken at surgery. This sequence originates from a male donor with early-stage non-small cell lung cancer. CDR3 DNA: TGTGCCAGCAAAGTAAGTGGACTAGCGGGGAGGAGAGCCTACGAGCAGTACTTC. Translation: CASKVSGLAGRRAYEQYF.